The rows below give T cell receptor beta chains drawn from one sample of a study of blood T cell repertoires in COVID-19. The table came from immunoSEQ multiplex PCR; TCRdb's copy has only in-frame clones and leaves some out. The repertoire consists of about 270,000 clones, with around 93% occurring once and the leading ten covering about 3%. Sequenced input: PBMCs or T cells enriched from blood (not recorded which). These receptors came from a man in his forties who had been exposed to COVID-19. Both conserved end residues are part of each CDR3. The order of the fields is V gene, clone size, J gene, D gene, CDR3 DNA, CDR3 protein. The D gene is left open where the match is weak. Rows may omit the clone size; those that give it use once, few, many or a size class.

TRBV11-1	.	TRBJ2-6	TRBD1	TGTGCCAGCAGCTTAGATTACGGACAGGTCGACGTCCTGACTTTC	CASSLDYGQVDVLTF
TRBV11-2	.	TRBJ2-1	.	TGTGCCAGCAGCGCCATACCCCCAGGGGAGCGACTCATTGGCGATGAGCAGTTCTTC	CASSAIPPGERLIGDEQFF
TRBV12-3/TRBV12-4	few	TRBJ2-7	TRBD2	TGTGCCAGCAGTTGGACTAGTGGCGAGCAGTACTTC	CASSWTSGEQYF
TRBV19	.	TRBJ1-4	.	TGTGCCAGTAGTATAGACCCTCAAGTTGGCGGAAAACTGTTTTTT	CASSIDPQVGGKLFF
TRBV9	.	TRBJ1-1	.	TGTGCCAGCAGCGTAGGGTGGGCAGCCACTGAAGCTTTCTTT	CASSVGWAATEAFF
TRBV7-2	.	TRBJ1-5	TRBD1	TGTGCCAGCAGCTTAGCAGGGGGCGACGATCAGCCCCAGCATTTT	CASSLAGGDDQPQHF
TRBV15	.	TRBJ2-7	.	TGTGCCACCAGCAGAGATATACAGGCGAATTCCTACGAGCAGTACTTC	CATSRDIQANSYEQYF
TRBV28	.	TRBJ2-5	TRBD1	TGTGCCAGCAGTTCCACCGGGACAGACCAAGAGACCCAGTACTTC	CASSSTGTDQETQYF
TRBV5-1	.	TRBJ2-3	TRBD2	TGCGCCAGCAGCATATTGGGACTAGCGGGAGGCTCAGATACGCAGTATTTT	CASSILGLAGGSDTQYF
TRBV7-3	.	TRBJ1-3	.	TGTGCCAGCAGCTTAGGTTGGCAAGTGCCTGGAAACACCATATATTTT	CASSLGWQVPGNTIYF
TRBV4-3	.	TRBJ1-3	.	TGCGCCAGCAGCCAAGATCTTACAGGTCTTGGAAACACCATATATTTT	CASSQDLTGLGNTIYF
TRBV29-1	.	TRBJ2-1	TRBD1	TGCAGCGTTGAGGGCCCCTTCACAGGGGAGTCCTCCTACAATGAGCAGTTCTTC	CSVEGPFTGESSYNEQFF
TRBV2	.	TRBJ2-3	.	TGTGCCAGCGGCACCCTGGCAGATACGCAGTATTTT	CASGTLADTQYF
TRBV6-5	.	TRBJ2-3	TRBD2	TGTGCCAGCAGTTACTCGACTAGCGGGATCGAGACGCAGTATTTT	CASSYSTSGIETQYF
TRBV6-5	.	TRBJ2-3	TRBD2	TGTGCCAGCAGTTACCTAACTAGCGGCGGGCCAGATACGCAGTATTTT	CASSYLTSGGPDTQYF
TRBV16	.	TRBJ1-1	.	TGTGCCAGCAGCCAATCTCGAGGGGAAGCTTTCTTT	CASSQSRGEAFF
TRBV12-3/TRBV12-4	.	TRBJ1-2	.	TGTGCCAGCAGTTGGGGCAGGGTCTATGGCTACACCTTC	CASSWGRVYGYTF
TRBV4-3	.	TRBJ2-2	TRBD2	TGCGCCAGCAGCCAAGATATGGAGAGCGGGATTGAATGGACCGGGGAGCTGTTTTTT	CASSQDMESGIEWTGELFF
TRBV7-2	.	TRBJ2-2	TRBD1	TGTGCCAGCAGCGCGGGACAGGGGGGAACCGGGGAGCTGTTTTTT	CASSAGQGGTGELFF
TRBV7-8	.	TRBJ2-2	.	TGTGCCAGCAGCTACTACGTAACCGGGGAGCTGTTTTTT	CASSYYVTGELFF
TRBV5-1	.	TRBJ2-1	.	TGCGCCAGCAGAAAACAGGGTTCCTCCTACAATGAGCAGTTCTTC	CASRKQGSSYNEQFF
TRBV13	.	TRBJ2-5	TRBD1	TGTGCCAGCAGCTTAGGCAGTCCGGGACAGCCACAAGAGACCCAGTACTTC	CASSLGSPGQPQETQYF
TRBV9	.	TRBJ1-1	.	TGTGCCAGCAGCGGAGACGGACTGGCGAACACTGAAGCTTTCTTT	CASSGDGLANTEAFF
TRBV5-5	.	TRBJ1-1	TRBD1	TGTGCCAGCAGCTCGGACAGGGATGAAGCTTTCTTT	CASSSDRDEAFF
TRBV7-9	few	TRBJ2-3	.	TGTGCCAGCAGCATAAAAGATACGCAGTATTTT	CASSIKDTQYF
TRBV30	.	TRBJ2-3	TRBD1	TGTGCCTGGAACTCAGGACAGGGCAAATTTGATACGCAGTATTTT	CAWNSGQGKFDTQYF
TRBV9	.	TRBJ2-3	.	TGTGCCAGCAGCGTAGCACTTAGCACAGATACGCAGTATTTT	CASSVALSTDTQYF
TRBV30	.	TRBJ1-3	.	TGTGCCTGGAGTGCCCAACAGCTCGGAAACACCATATATTTT	CAWSAQQLGNTIYF
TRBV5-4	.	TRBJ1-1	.	TGTGCCAGCAGCTCGGTTGGGGCAATAGGCACTGAAGCTTTCTTT	CASSSVGAIGTEAFF
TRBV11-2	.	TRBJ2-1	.	TGTGCCAGCAGCTTAAAGTTCGGTAGCTCTAATGAGCAGTTCTTC	CASSLKFGSSNEQFF
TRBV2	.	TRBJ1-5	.	TGTGCCAGCAGTGACGTCACAGTTAATCAGCCCCAGCATTTT	CASSDVTVNQPQHF
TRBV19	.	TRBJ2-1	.	TGTGCCAGTAGTATTCGGGAAGCCTACAATGAGCAGTTCTTC	CASSIREAYNEQFF
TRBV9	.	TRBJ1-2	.	TGTGCCAGCGGTGACACAGGAGGCTACACCTTC	CASGDTGGYTF
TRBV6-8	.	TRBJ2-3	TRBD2	TGTGCCAGCACGAGAGCGGGAAACACAGATACGCAGTATTTT	CASTRAGNTDTQYF
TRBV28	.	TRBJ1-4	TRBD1	TGTGCCAGCAGTCCTTGGGACAGTGCTTATGAAAAACTGTTTTTT	CASSPWDSAYEKLFF
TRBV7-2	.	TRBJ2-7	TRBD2	TGTGCCAGCAGCTCGGATACTAGCGGGAATGCCTACGAGCAGTACTTC	CASSSDTSGNAYEQYF
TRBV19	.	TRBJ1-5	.	TGTGCCAGTAGTATACAATCAGGGAAGGTCAATCAGCCCCAGCATTTT	CASSIQSGKVNQPQHF
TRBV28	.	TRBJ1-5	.	TGTGCCGGTAGCAGACTCAATCAGCCCCAGCATTTT	CAGSRLNQPQHF
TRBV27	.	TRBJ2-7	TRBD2	TGTGCCAGCAGCAAGTCGAGCGGGGGGTACGAGCAGTACTTC	CASSKSSGGYEQYF
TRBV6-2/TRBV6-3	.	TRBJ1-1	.	TGTGCCAGCAGTTACTTAGCCTTGAACACTGAAGCTTTCTTT	CASSYLALNTEAFF
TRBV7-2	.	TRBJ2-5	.	TGTGCCAGCAGCTTAGGGGCGGGGTTCGAGACCCAGTACTTC	CASSLGAGFETQYF
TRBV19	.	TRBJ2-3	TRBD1	TGTGCCAGTAGTGACCTGGACAGGGCGGATACGCAGTATTTT	CASSDLDRADTQYF
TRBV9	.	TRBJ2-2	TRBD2	TGTGCCAGCAGCGGGACTAGCCAAACCGGGGAGCTGTTTTTT	CASSGTSQTGELFF
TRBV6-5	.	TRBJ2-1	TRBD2	TGTGCCAGCGTACGGGGCGGGAGATCCGAAAATGAGCAGTTCTTC	CASVRGGRSENEQFF
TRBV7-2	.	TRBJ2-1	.	TGTGCCAGCAGCCCTGACTATAGCTCCTACAATGAGCAGTTCTTC	CASSPDYSSYNEQFF
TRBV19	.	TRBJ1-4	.	TGTGCCAGTAGTATCGGGGGTAGTGGCGAAAAACTGTTTTTT	CASSIGGSGEKLFF
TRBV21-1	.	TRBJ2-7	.	TGTGCCAGCAGCAAAAACAGGGAGGGCCCTATCTACGAGCAGTACTTC	CASSKNREGPIYEQYF
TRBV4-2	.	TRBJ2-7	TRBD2	TGTGCCAGCAGCCAAGGGACACTAGCGGGGCTACCCTACGAGCAGTACTTC	CASSQGTLAGLPYEQYF
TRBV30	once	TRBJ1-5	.	TGTGCCTGGAGTTCCAGGGGCGGTCAGCCCCAGCATTTT	CAWSSRGGQPQHF
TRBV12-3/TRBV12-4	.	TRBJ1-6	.	TGTGCCAGCATGGGAGGGATCGGGTCACCCCTCCACTTT	CASMGGIGSPLHF
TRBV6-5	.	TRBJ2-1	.	TGTGCCAGCAGCTTTAGGGGCGACCTTGAGCAGTTCTTC	CASSFRGDLEQFF
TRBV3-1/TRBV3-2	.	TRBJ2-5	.	TGTGCCAGCAGCCAACAGGGTAAACAAGAGACCCAGTACTTC	CASSQQGKQETQYF